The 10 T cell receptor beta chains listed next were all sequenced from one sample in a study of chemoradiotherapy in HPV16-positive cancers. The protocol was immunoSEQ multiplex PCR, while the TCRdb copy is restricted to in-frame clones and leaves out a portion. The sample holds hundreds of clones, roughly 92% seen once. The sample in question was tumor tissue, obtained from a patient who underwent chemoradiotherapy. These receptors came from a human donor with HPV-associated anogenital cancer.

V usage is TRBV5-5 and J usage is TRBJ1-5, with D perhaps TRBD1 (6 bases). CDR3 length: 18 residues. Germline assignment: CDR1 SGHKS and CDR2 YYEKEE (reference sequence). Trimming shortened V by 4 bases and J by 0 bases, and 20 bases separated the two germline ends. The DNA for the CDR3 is TGTGCCAGCAGCCCGAATCCCGGGACATTTCCTAGCAATCAGCCCCAGCATTTT. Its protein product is CASSPNPGTFPSNQPQHF.

The CDR3 bases are TGTGCCATGACGGGACAGGGGGGAAGCGGGGAGCTGTTTTTT. It is translated as CAMTGQGGSGELFF. The genes are TRBV10-3 and TRBJ2-2; 11 positions match TRBD1. V was clipped by 9 bases and J by 7 bases; unmatched bases: 7. Germline V gives CDR1 ENHRY, CDR2 SYGVKD. CDR3 size: 14 residues.

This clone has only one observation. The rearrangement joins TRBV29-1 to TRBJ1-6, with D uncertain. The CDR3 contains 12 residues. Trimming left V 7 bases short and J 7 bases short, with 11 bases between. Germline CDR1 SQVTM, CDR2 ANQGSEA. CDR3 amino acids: CSAASSNSPLHF. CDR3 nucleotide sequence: TGCAGCGCCGCCAGCTCGAATTCACCCCTCCACTTT.

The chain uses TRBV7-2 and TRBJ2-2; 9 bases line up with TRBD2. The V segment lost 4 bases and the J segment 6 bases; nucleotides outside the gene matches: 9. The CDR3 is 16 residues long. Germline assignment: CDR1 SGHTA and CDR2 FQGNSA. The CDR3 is CASSSTRGGAPGELFF. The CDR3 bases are TGTGCCAGCAGCTCTACTCGCGGGGGGGCCCCCGGGGAGCTGTTTTTT.

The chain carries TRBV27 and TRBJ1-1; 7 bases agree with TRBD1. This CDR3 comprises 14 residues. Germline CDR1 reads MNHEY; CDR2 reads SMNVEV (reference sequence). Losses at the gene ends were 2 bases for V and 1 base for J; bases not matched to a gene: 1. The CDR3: CASSLKGANTEAFF. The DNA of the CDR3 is TGTGCCAGCAGTTTAAAGGGGGCGAACACTGAAGCTTTCTTT.

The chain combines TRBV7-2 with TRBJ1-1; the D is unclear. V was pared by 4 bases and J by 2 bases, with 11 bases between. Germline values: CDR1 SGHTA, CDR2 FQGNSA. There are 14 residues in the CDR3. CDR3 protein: CASSSFWSNTEAFF. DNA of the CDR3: TGTGCCAGCAGCTCTTTCTGGTCCAACACTGAAGCTTTCTTT.

CDR3 sequence: CASSVESTSTDTQYF. CDR3 in DNA: TGTGCCAGCAGCGTAGAGAGCACTAGCACAGATACGCAGTATTTT. V and J are TRBV9 and TRBJ2-3; no firm D call. V lost 0 bases and J lost 0, with 8 bases in between. This CDR3 comprises 15 residues. CDR1 is SGDLS and CDR2 is YYNGEE in the germline V gene.

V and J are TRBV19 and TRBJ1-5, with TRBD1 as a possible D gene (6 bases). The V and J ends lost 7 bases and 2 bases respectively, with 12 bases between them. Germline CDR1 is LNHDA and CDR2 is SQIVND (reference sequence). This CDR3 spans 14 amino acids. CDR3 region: CASTLAGGNQPQHF. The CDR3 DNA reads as TGTGCCAGTACCCTCGCAGGGGGCAATCAGCCCCAGCATTTT. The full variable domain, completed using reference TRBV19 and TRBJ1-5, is DGGITQSPKYLFRKEGQNVTLSCEQNLNHDAMYWYRQDPGQGLRLIYYSQIVNDFQKGDIAEGYSVSREKKESFPLTVTSAQKNPTAFYLCASTLAGGNQPQHFGDGTRLSIL.

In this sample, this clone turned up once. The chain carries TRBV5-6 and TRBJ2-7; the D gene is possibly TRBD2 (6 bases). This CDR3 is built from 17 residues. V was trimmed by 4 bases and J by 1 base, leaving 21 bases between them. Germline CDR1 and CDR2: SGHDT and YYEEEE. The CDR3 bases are TGTGCCAGCAGCAATGGGGAGGTACAGGACATTTCCTACGAGCAGTACTTC. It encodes CASSNGEVQDISYEQYF.

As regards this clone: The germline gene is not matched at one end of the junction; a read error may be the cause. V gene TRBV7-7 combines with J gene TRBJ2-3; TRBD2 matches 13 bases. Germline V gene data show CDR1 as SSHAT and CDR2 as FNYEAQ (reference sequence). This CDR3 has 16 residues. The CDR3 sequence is CASSSGLAGSTDTQYF. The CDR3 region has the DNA TGTGCTAGCAGCTCGGGACTAGCGGGGAGCACAGATACGCAGTATTTT.